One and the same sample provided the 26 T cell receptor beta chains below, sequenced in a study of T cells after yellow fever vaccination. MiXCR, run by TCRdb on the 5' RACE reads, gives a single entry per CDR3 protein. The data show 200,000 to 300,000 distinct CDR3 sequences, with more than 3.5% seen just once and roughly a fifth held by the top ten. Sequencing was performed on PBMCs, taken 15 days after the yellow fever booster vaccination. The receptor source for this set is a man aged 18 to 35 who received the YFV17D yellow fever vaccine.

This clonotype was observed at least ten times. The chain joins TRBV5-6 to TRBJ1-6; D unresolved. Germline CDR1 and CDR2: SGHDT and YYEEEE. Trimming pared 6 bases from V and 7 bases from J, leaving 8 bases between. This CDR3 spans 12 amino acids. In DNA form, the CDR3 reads TGTGCCAGCACCGTCTGGAATTCACCCCTCCACTTT. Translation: CASTVWNSPLHF.

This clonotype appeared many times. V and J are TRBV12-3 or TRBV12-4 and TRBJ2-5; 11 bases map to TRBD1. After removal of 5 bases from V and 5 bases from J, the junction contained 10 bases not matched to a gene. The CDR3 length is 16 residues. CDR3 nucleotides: TGTGCCAGCAGTCCCCGGACAGGGGGCGGTTTGGAGACCCAGTACTTC. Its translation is CASSPRTGGGLETQYF.

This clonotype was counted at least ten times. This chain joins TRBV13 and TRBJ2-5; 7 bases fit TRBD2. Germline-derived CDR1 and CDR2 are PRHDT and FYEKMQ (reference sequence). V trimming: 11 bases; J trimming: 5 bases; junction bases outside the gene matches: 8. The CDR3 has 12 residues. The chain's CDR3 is CASRRGLETQYF. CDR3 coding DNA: TGTGCCTCGAGGCGGGGGTTGGAGACCCAGTACTTC.

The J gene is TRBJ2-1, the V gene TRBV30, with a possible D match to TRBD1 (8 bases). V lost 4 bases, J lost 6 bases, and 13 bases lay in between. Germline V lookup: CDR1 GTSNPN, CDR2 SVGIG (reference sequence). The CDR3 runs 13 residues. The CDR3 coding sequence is TGTGCCTGGAATACAGGGGGGGGCAATGAGCAGTTCTTC. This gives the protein CAWNTGGGNEQFF.

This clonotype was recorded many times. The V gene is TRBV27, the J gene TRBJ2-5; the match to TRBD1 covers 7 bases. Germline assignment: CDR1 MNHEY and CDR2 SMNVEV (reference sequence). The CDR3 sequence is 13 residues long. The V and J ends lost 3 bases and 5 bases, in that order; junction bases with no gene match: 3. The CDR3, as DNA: TGTGCCAGCAGTTTGAGGGGGCAGGAGACCCAGTACTTC. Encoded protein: CASSLRGQETQYF.

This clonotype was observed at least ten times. CDR3 loop: CSVGQGSGYTF. The CDR3 DNA sequence: TGCAGCGTGGGACAGGGGAGCGGCTACACCTTC. V and J are TRBV29-1 and TRBJ1-2; 10 bases line up with TRBD1. The V segment lost 6 bases and the J segment 8 bases; nucleotides outside the gene matches: 3. The CDR3 consists of 11 residues. Germline V gene lookup returns CDR1 SQVTM and CDR2 ANQGSEA.

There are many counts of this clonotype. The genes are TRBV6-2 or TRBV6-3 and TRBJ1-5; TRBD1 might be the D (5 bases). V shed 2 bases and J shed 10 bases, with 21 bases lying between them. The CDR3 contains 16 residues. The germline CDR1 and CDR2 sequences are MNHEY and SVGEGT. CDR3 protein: CASSYAGRRLSEPQHF. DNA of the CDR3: TGTGCCAGCAGTTACGCGGGGCGTAGATTATCAGAACCCCAGCATTTT.

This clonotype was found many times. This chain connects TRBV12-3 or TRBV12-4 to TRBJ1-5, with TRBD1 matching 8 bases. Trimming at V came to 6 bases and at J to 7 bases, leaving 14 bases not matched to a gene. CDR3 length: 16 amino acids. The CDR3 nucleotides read TGTGCCAGCAGCACCTGGACAGGGCCACTTGAACAGCCCCAGCATTTT. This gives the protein CASSTWTGPLEQPQHF.

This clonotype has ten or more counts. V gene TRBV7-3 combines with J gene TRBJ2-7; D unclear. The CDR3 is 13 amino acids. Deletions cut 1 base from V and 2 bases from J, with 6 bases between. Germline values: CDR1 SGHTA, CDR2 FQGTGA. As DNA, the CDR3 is TGTGCCAGCAGCTTAAAAGGTACCTACGAGCAGTACTTC. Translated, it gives CASSLKGTYEQYF.

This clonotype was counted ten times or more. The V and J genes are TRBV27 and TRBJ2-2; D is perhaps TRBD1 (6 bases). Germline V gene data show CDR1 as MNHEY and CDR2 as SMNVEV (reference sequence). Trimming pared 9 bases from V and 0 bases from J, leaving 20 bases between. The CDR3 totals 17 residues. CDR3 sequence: CASMGQALSANTGELFF. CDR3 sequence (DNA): TGTGCCAGTATGGGACAAGCCCTCTCCGCGAACACCGGGGAGCTGTTTTTT.

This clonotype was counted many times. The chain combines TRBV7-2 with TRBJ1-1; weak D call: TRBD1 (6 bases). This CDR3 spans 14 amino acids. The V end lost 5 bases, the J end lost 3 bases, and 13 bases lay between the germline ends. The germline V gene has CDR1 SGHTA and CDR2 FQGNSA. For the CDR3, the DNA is TGTGCCAGCAGCAACTCGAGGGGGGACACTGAAGCTTTCTTT. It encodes CASSNSRGDTEAFF.

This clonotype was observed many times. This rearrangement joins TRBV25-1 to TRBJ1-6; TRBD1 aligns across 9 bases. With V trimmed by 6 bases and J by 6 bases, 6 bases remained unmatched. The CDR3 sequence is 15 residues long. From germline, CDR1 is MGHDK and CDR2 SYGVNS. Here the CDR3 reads CASSEQGAANSPLHF. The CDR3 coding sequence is TGTGCCAGCAGCGAACAGGGGGCGGCTAATTCACCCCTCCACTTT.

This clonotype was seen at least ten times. CDR3 coding DNA: TGTGCCAGCTCCCAGACCCAAGGAGGGGATTACTATGGCTACACCTTC. Translation gives CASSQTQGGDYYGYTF. The chain links TRBV18 to TRBJ1-2; D possibly corresponds to TRBD1 (5 bases). V lost 6 bases to trimming and J lost 3 bases, with 20 bases between them. CDR3 length: 16 residues. Germline V gene data show CDR1 as KGHSH and CDR2 as LQKENI.

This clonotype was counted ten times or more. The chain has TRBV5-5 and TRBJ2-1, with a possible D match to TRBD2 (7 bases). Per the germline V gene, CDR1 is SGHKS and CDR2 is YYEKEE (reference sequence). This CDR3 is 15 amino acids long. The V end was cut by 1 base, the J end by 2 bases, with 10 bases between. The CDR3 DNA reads TGTGCCAGCAGCTTGTTCGGGGGGCCCTACAATGAGCAGTTCTTC. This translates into CASSLFGGPYNEQFF.

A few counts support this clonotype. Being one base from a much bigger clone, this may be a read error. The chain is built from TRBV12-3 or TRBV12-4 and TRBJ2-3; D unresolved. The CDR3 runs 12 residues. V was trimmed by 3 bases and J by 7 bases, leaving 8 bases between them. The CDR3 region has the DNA TGTGCCAGCAGTTTGGGCAGTCATACGCAGTATTTT. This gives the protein CASSLGSHTQYF.

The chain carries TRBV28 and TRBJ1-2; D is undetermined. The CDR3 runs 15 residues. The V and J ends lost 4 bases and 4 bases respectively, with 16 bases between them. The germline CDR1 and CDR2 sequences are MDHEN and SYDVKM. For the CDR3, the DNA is TGTGCCAGCAGTTCCATACGACGCCCCAGCTATGGCTACACCTTC. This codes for CASSSIRRPSYGYTF.

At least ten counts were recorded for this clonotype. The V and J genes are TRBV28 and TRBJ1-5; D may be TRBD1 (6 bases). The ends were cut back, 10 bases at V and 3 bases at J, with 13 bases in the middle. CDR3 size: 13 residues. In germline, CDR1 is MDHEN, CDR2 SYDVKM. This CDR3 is CAIKGGTNQPQHF. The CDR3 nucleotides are TGTGCCATCAAGGGGGGTACCAATCAGCCCCAGCATTTT. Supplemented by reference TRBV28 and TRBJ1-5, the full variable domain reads DVKVTQSSRYLVKRTGEKVFLECVQDMDHENMFWYRQDPGLGLRLIYFSYDVKMKEKGDIPEGYSVSREKKERFSLILESASTNQTSMYLCAIKGGTNQPQHFGDGTRLSIL.

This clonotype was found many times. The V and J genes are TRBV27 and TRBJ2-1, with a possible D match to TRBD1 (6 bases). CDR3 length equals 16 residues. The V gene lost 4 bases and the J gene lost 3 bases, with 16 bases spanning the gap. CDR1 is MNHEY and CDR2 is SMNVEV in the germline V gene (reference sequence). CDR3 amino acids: CASSSPDRIDYNEQFF. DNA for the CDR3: TGTGCCAGCAGTTCCCCCGACAGGATTGACTACAATGAGCAGTTCTTC.

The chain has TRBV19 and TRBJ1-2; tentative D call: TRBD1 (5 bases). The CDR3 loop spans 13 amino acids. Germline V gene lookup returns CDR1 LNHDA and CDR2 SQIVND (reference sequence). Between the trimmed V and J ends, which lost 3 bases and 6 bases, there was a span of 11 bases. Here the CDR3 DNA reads TGTGCCAGTAGTATTTGGCAACAGGATGGCTACACCTTC. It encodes CASSIWQQDGYTF.

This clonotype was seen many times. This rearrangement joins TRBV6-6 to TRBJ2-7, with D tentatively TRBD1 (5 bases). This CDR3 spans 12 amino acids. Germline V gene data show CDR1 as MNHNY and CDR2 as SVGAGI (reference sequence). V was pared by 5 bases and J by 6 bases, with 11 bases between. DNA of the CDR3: TGTGCCAGCAGTCCAGGGTTCCGCGAGCAGTACTTC. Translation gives CASSPGFREQYF.

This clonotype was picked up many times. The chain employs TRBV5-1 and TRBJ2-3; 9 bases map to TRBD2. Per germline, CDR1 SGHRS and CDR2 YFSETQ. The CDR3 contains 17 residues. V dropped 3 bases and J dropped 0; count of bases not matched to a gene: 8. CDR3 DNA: TGCGCCAGCAGCTGGCCGGGACTAGCAGTTAGCACAGATACGCAGTATTTT. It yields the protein CASSWPGLAVSTDTQYF.

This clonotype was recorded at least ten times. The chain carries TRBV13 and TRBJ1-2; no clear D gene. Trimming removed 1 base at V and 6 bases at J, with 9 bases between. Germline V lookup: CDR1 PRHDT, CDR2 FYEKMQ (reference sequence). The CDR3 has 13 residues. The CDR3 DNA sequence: TGTGCCAGCAGCTTAGAAGGGATGGATGGCTACACCTTC. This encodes CASSLEGMDGYTF. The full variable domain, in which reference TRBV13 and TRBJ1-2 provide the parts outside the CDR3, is AAGVIQSPRHLIKEKRETATLKCYPIPRHDTVYWYQQGPGQDPQFLISFYEKMQSDKGSIPDRFSAQQFSDYHSELNMSSLELGDSALYFCASSLEGMDGYTFGSGTRLTVV.

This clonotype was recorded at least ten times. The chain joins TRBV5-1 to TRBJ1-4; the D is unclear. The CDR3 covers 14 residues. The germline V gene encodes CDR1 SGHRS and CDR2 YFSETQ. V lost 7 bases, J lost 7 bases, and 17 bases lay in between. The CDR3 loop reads CASRAGWELEKLFF. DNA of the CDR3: TGCGCCAGCCGAGCCGGGTGGGAGCTTGAAAAACTGTTTTTT.

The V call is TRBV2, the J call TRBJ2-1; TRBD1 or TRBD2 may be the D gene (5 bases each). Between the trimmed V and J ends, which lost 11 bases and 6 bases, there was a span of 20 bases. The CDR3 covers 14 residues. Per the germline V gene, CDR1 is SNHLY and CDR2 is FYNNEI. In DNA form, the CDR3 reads TGTGCCTCCACGGGGACCCAGCAGAGCAATGAGCAGTTCTTC. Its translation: CASTGTQQSNEQFF.

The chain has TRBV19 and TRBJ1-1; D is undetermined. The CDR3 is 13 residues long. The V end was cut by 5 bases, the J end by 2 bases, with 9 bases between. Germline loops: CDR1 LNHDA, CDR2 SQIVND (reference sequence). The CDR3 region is CASSVTDNTEAFF. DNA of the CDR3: TGTGCCAGTAGTGTCACAGATAACACTGAAGCTTTCTTT.

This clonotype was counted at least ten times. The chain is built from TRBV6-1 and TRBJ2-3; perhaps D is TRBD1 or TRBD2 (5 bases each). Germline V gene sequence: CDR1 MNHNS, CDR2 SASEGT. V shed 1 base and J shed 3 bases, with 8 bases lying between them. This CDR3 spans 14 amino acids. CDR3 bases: TGTGCCAGCAGTGAAGGTTGGGGGACAGATACGCAGTATTTT. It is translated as CASSEGWGTDTQYF.